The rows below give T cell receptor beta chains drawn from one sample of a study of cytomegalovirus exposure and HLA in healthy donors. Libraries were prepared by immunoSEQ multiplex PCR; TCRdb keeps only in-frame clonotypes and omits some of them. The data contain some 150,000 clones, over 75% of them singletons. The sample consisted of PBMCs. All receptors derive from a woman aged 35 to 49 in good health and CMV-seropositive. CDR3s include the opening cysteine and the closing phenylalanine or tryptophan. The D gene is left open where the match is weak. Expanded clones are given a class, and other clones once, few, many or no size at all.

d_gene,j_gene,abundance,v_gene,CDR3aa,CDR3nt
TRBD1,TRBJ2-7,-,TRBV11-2,CASSLRDRGLLRDEQYF,TGTGCCAGCAGCCTCCGGGACAGGGGGCTTCTAAGGGACGAGCAGTACTTC
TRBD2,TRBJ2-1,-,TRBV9,CASSAHSGSRDEQFF,TGTGCCAGCAGCGCTCATAGCGGGAGTCGCGATGAGCAGTTCTTC
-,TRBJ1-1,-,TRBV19,CASTGGGFTEAFF,TGTGCCAGTACGGGTGGGGGCTTCACTGAAGCTTTCTTT
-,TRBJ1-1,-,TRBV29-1,CSVARSPNTEAFF,TGCAGCGTTGCTAGGTCACCGAACACTGAAGCTTTCTTT
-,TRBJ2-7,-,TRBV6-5,CASSPKSGFSYEQYF,TGTGCCAGCAGTCCTAAAAGCGGGTTCTCCTACGAGCAGTACTTC
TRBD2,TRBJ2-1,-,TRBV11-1,CASSLGGGSGDEQFF,TGTGCCAGCAGCTTAGGGGGCGGGAGCGGGGATGAGCAGTTCTTC
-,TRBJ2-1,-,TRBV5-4,CASSSSSYNEQFF,TGTGCCAGCAGCTCGAGCTCCTACAATGAGCAGTTCTTC
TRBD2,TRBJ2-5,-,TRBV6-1,CASSAPLAQETQYF,TGTGCCAGCAGCGCACCACTAGCGCAAGAGACCCAGTACTTC
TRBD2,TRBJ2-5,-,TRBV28,CASSSPGAGGQETQYF,TGTGCCAGCAGTTCGCCCGGGGCGGGAGGCCAAGAGACCCAGTACTTC
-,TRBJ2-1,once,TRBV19,CASKNREYHNEQFF,TGTGCCAGTAAGAACCGGGAGTACCACAATGAGCAGTTCTTC
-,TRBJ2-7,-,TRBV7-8,CASSLASISAHSRYEQYF,TGTGCCAGCAGCTTAGCATCGATCTCCGCCCACTCACGCTACGAGCAGTACTTC
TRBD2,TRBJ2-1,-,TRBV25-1,CASSDMGLAGGREQFF,TGTGCCAGCAGCGATATGGGACTAGCGGGAGGGCGGGAGCAGTTCTTC
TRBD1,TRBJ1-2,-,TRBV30,CAWSVDRGPLARF,TGTGCCTGGAGTGTAGACAGGGGCCCCCTTGCCAGATTC
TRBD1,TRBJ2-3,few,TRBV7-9,CASSLDRGQSTDTQYF,TGTGCCAGCAGCTTAGACAGGGGGCAAAGCACAGATACGCAGTATTTT
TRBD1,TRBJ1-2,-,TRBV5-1,CASSLGTGLGGYTF,TGCGCCAGCAGCTTGGGGACAGGGCTGGGTGGCTACACCTTC
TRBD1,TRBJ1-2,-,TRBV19,CASSRATGGIRYGYTF,TGTGCCAGTAGTAGGGCGACAGGGGGAATCCGCTATGGCTACACCTTC
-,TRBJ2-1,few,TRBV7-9,CASGSSNEQFF,TGTGCCAGCGGGAGTTCCAATGAGCAGTTCTTC